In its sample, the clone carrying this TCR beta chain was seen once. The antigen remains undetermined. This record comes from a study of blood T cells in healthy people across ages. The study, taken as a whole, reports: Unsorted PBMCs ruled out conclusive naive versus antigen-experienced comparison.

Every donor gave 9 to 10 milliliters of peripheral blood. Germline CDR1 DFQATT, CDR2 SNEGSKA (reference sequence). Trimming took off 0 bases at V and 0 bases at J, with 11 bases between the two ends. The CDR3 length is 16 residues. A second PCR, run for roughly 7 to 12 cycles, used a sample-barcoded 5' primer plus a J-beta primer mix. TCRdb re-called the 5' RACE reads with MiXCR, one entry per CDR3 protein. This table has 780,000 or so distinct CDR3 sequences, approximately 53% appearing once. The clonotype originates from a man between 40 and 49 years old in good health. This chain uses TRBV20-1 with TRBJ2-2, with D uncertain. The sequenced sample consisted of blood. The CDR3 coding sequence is TGCAGTGCTAGAGATTTAGGCAGATCGAACACCGGGGAGCTGTTTTTT. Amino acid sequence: CSARDLGRSNTGELFF.